Sequencing of this TCR beta chain was carried out in a study of cytomegalovirus exposure and HLA in healthy donors. The PCR had 60 Vbeta and 13 Jbeta primers. Only in-frame clones appear in the TCRdb table, and some are missing; sequencing was by immunoSEQ multiplex PCR. This sample contains more than 200,000 clones. This CDR3 is 16 amino acids long. CDR1 and CDR2 from the germline V gene are PRHDT and FYEKMQ (reference sequence). V was trimmed by 5 bases and J by 0 bases, leaving 16 bases between them. This TCR derives from a woman aged 30 to 39 in good health and CMV-seropositive. The rearrangement links TRBV13 to TRBJ1-1; no reliable D call. The sample consisted of PBMCs. The CDR3 DNA reads TGTGCCAGCAGCGGAGTAGTAGTTGAGATGAACACTGAAGCTTTCTTT. Translating it yields CASSGVVVEMNTEAFF.